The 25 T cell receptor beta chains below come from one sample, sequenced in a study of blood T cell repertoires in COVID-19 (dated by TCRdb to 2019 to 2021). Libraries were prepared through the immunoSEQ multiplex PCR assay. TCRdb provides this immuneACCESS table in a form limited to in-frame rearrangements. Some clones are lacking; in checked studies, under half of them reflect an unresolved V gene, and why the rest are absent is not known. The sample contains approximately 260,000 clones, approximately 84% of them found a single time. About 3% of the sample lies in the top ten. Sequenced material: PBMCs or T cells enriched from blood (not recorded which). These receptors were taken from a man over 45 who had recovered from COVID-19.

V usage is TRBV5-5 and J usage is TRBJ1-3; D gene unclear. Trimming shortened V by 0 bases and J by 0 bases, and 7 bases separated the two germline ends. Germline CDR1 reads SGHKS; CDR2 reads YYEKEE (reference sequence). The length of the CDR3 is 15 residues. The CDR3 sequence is CASSLEGSSGNTIYF. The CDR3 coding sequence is TGTGCCAGCAGCTTGGAAGGGAGCTCTGGAAACACCATATATTTT. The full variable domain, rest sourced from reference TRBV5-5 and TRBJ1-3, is DAGVTQSPTHLIKTRGQQVTLRCSPISGHKSVSWYQQVLGQGPQFIFQYYEKEERGRGNFPDRFSARQFPNYSSELNVNALLLGDSALYLCASSLEGSSGNTIYFGEGSWLTVV.

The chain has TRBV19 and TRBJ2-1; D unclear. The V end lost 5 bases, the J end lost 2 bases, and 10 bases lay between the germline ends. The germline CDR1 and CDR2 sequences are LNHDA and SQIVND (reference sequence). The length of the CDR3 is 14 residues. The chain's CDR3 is CASSLSFAYNEQFF. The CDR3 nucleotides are TGTGCCAGTAGTCTTTCCTTTGCCTACAATGAGCAGTTCTTC.

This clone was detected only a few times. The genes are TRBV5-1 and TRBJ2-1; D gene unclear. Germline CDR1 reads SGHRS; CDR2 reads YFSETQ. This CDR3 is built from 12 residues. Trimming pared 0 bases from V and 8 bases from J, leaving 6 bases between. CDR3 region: CASSLAEDEQFF. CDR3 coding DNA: TGCGCCAGCAGCTTGGCCGAGGATGAGCAGTTCTTC.

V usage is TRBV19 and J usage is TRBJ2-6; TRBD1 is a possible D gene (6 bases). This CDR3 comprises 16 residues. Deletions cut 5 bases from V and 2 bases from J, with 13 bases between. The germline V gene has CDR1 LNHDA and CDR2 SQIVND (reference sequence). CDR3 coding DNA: TGTGCCAGTAGTCCCTCGACAGGTACTGGGGCCAACGTCCTGACTTTC. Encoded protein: CASSPSTGTGANVLTF.

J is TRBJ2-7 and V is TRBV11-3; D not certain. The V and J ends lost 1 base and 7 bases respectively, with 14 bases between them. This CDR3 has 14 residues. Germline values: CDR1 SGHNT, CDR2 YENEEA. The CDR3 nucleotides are TGTGCCAGCAGCTTAGGGTCCGAGGTTGGGGAGCAGTACTTC. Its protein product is CASSLGSEVGEQYF.

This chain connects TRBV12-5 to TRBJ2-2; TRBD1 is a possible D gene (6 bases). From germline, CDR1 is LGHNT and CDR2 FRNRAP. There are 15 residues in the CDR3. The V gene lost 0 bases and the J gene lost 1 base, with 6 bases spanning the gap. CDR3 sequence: CASGLVQGNTGELFF. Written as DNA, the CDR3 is TGTGCTAGTGGTTTGGTACAGGGGAACACCGGGGAGCTGTTTTTT. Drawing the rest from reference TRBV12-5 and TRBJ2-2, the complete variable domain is DARVTQTPRHKVTEMGQEVTMRCQPILGHNTVFWYRQTMMQGLELLAYFRNRAPLDDSGMPKDRFSAEMPDATLATLKIQPSEPRDSAVYFCASGLVQGNTGELFFGEGSRLTVL.

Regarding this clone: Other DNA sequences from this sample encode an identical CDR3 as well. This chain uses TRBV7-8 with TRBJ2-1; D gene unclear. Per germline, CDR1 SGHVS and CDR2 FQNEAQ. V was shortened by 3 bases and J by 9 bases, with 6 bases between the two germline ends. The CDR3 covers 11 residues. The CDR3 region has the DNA TGTGCCAGCAGCTTCTCAGGTGAGCAGTTCTTC. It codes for CASSFSGEQFF.

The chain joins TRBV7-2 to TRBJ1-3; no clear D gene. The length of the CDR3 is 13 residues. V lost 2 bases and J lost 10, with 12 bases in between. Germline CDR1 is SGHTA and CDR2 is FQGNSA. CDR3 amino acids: CASSLPARGTIYF. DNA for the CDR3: TGTGCCAGCAGCTTACCGGCCCGAGGGACCATATATTTT.

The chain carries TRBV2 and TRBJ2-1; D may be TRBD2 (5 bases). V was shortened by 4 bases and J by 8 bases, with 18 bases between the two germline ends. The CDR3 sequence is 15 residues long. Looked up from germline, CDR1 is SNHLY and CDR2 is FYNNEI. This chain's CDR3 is CASSGRLALGDEQFF. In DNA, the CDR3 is TGTGCCAGCAGTGGGCGGCTAGCCTTGGGCGATGAGCAGTTCTTC.

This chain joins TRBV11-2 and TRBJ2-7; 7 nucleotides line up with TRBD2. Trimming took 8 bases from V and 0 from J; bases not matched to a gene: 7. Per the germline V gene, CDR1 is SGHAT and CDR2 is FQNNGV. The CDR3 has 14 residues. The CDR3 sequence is CASGPAGSSYEQYF. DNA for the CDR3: TGTGCCAGCGGCCCAGCGGGGAGCTCCTACGAGCAGTACTTC.

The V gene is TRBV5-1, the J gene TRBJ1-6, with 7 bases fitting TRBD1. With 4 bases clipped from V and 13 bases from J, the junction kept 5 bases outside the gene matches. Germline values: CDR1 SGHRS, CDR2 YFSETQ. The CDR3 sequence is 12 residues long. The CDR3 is CASSPDRIPLHF. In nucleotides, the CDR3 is TGCGCCAGCAGCCCGGACAGGATTCCCCTCCACTTT.

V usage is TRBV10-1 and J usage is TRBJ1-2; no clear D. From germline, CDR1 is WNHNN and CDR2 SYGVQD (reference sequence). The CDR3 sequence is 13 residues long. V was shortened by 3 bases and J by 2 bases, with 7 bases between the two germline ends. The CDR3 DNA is TGCGCCAGCAGTGACGGACTGAACTATGGCTACACCTTC. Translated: CASSDGLNYGYTF.

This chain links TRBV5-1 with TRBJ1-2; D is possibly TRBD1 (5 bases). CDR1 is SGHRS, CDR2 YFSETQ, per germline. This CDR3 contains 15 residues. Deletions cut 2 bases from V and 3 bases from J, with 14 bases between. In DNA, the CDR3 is TGCGCCAGCAGCTTAACCCAGGGAAGTTACTATGGCTACACCTTC. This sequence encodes CASSLTQGSYYGYTF.

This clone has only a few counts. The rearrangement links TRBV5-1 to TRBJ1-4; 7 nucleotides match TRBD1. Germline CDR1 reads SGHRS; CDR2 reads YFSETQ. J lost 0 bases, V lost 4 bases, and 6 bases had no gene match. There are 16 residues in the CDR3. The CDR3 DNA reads TGCGCCAGCAGCACCGGGACAGCTCCAACTAATGAAAAACTGTTTTTT. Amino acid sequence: CASSTGTAPTNEKLFF.

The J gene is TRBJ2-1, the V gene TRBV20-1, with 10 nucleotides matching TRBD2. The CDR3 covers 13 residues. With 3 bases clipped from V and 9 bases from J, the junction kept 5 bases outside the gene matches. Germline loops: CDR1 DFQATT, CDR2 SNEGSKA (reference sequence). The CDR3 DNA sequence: TGCAGTGCTAGTACTAGCGGGGTATCTGAGCAGTTCTTC. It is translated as CSASTSGVSEQFF.

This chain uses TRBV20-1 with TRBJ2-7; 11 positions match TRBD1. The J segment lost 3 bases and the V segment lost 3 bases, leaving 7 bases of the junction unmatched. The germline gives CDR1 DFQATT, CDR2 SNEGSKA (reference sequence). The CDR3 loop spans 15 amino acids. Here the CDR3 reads CSASFGTGGNYEQYF. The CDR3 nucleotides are TGCAGTGCTAGTTTTGGGACAGGGGGTAACTACGAGCAGTACTTC.

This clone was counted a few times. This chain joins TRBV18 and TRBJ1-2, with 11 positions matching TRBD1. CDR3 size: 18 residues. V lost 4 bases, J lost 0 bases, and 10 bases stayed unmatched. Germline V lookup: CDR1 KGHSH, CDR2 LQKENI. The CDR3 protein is CASSRGTGGINANYGYTF. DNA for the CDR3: TGTGCCAGCTCACGAGGGACAGGGGGAATAAATGCTAACTATGGCTACACCTTC.

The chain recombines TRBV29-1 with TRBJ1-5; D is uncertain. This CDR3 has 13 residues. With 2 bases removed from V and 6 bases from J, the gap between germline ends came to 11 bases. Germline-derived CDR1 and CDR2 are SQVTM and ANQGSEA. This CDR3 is CSVELHAGQPQHF. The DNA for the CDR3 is TGCAGCGTTGAACTTCATGCAGGTCAGCCCCAGCATTTT.

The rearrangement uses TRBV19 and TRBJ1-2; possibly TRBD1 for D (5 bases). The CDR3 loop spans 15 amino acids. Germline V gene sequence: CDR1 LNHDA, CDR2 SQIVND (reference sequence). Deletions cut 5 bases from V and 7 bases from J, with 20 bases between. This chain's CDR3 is CASSSRGEWDAGYTF. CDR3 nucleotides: TGTGCCAGTAGTTCTCGGGGGGAGTGGGACGCTGGCTACACCTTC.

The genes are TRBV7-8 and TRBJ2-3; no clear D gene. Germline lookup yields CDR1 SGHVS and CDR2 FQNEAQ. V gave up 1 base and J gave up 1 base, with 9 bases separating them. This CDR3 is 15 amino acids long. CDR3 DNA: TGTGCCAGCAGCTTAGGAGTGCCTGGCACAGATACGCAGTATTTT. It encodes CASSLGVPGTDTQYF.

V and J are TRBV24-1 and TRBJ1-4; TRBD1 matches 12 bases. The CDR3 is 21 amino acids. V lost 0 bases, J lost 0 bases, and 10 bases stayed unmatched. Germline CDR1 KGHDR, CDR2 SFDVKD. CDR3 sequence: CATSDLQRGDRGPATNEKLFF. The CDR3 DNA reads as TGTGCCACCAGTGATTTGCAGAGGGGGGACAGGGGGCCGGCAACTAATGAAAAACTGTTTTTT.

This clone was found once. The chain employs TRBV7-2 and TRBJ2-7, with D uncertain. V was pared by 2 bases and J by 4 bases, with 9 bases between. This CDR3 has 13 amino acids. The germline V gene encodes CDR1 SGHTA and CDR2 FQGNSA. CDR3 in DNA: TGTGCCAGCAGCTTACCGGGTTCTTACGAGCAGTACTTC. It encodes CASSLPGSYEQYF. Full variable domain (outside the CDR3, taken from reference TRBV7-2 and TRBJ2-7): GAGVSQSPSNKVTEKGKDVELRCDPISGHTALYWYRQSLGQGLEFLIYFQGNSAPDKSGLPSDRFSAERTGGSVSTLTIQRTQQEDSAVYLCASSLPGSYEQYFGPGTRLTVT.

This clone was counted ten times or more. This CDR3 is CASSLEVRVSNTGELFF. The CDR3 bases are TGTGCCAGCAGTTTAGAAGTCCGGGTCTCGAACACCGGGGAGCTGTTTTTT. This rearrangement joins TRBV28 to TRBJ2-2; D uncertain. CDR3 length equals 17 residues. Germline V gives CDR1 MDHEN, CDR2 SYDVKM. The V end was cut by 2 bases, the J end by 0 bases, with 13 bases between.

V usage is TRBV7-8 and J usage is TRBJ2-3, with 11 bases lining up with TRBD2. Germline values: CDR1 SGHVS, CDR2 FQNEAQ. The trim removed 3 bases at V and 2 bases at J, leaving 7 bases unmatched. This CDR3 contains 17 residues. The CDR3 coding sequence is TGTGCCAGCAGCTTGTCCCCTAGCGGGGGGTTCACAGATACGCAGTATTTT. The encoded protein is CASSLSPSGGFTDTQYF.

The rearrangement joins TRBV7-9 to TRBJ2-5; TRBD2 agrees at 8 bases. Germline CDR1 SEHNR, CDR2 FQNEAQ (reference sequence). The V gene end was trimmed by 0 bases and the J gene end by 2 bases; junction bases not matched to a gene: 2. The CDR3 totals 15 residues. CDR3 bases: TGTGCCAGCAGCTTAGCTAGCGGGGTTCAAGAGACCCAGTACTTC. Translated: CASSLASGVQETQYF.